Below, one T cell receptor beta chain is given with its context. This clonotype was recorded many times. The clone's antigen remains unknown. Base qualities are not recorded, but no much larger clone differs from it by a single base. Stable Graves' hyperthyroidism was defined as the absence of progression to ophthalmopathy over 18 months of follow-up. Hyperthyroidism patients were aged 18 to 65 years and newly diagnosed, with disease duration of less than 2 months. Any patient with an uncontrolled infection, another autoimmune disease, pregnancy or lactation was excluded. Diagnoses relied on clinical symptoms, serum thyroxine and TRAb, thyroid ultrasound and orbital computed tomography. PBMCs were isolated from more than 8 ml of fresh peripheral blood by Ficoll-Paque density gradient centrifugation. Total RNA was extracted with Trizol reagent, and quality was checked on an Agilent 2100 Bioanalyzer.

This specimen comes from a study of T cells in Graves' hyperthyroidism and ophthalmopathy (dated by TCRdb to between 2017 and 2020). Looking at the study overall: Peripheral blood samples were taken at the time of initial diagnosis, prior to any treatment. In addition, the study compared T-cell repertoires in thyroid tissue and in blood from several Graves' hyperthyroidism patients. Once sampling was done, hyperthyroidism patients were given methimazole at a starting dose of 30 mg daily, whereas ophthalmopathy patients were given high-dose intravenous methylprednisolone. The paper reports TCR Vbeta CDR3 sequencing of some 140 peripheral blood samples: some 44 ophthalmopathy, fewer than 80 hyperthyroidism and about 17 progressor patients. A discovery cohort of around 100 patients, 43 with Graves' ophthalmopathy and about 60 with stable Graves' hyperthyroidism, was used to find distinguishing TCR V-J signatures. The 100 discovery patients were randomly split 7:3 into training and test sets. Prospective prediction of ophthalmopathy was tested in an independent validation cohort of fewer than 20 hyperthyroidism patients and roughly 16 patients who later progressed to ophthalmopathy. Overall study outcomes, separate from this receptor: In cross-validation, a model built on a 13 V-J signature told ophthalmopathy apart from stable hyperthyroidism with 87.88% sensitivity and about 81% specificity, and in testing the same model reached 80%/75%. Most expanded thyroid clonotypes (frequency above 0.001) were also found in blood, which suggests that blood repertoires may mirror thyroid immune responses. In validation, progression to ophthalmopathy was predicted by the model with around 71% sensitivity and about 72% specificity, a median of around 6.5 months before onset. No statistical method was used to fix the sample size in advance, and group allocation was not hidden from the investigators.

The TCR beta CDR3 regions were amplified from RNA transcripts. A first-round RT-PCR of the TCR CDR3 used the HTBI primer set with the Qiagen OneStep RT-PCR kit. Libraries were constructed in a second round of multiplex PCR, after which size selection and purification were carried out. The libraries were sequenced on an Illumina HiSeq2000 using paired-end 100 bp reads. The original methods were these. SOAPnuke was used to process the raw data, removing reads that contained adapters or uncalled bases, had a mean Phred below 15, or lacked an exact match to the constant primer or identifier. COPE v1.2.5 was used to merge high-quality paired reads, and clonotypes were defined as unique nucleotide sequences. MiTCR v1.1 was used to align clonotypes to the IMGT TRBV, TRBD and TRBJ reference segments. Only V-J combinations with frequency above 0.0001, covering about 99% of repertoires, were analysed. The TCS score was defined as the ratio of F50 (clonal expansion) to E x V (chaos), calculated using BLOSUM62-based TCRdist between CDR3 peptides within each V-J. Welch's t-statistics and random forest reduced roughly 540 V-J features to some 14, which were used in a naive Bayes classifier (R e1071). TCRdb reprocessing: public reads trimmed at Q25 with fastp, clones called with MiXCR, in-frame beta chains kept. Entries that share a CDR3 protein sequence are merged under the most common genes and DNA. The V and J calls reflect TCRdb's pipeline rather than the authors' work. Within this sample are fewer than 550,000 distinct CDR3 sequences, with around a sixth of them counted one time only. Jointly, the top ten make up 7.5% to 8% of the sample.

The origin of this receptor is a woman aged 18-29 years with Graves' hyperthyroidism. The sequenced sample consisted of blood.

Here the CDR3 is given as CSAQGAYNEQFF. The nucleotides are TGCAGTGCCCAGGGGGCGTACAATGAGCAGTTCTTC. The rearrangement joined TRBV20-1 to TRBJ2-1, and 8 bases in between align with TRBD1. Trimming takes 6 bases off V and 4 bases off J; junction bases not matched to a gene: 2. CDR1 and CDR2 are read off the germline V gene (reference sequence) as DFQATT and SNEGSKA. The CDR3, cysteine through phenylalanine, is 12 amino acids long. Kept here is only the CDR3 DNA, which spans 36 bases and is read in frame from base 1.